This TCR beta chain was obtained from a study of regulatory T cells in long-lasting Graves disease. Study-level information: Graves' patients (newly diagnosed) had been on antithyroid drugs under 3 months. Study outcomes and limitations: Persistent disease favored TRBV28, TRBJ1-2 and TRBJ2-5.

In building TCR beta libraries, iRepertoire HTBI primers were used together with Arm-PCR of CDR3 regions. TCRdb fed the multiplex PCR reads into MiXCR, producing one record per CDR3 protein. Among 440,000 or so distinct CDR3 sequences listed, roughly 15% were seen once. This clonotype was seen at least ten times. Its specificity is unknown. V lost 2 bases and J lost 3, with 5 bases in between. CDR3 size: 12 residues. The V gene's germline CDR1 is SGHVS and CDR2 FQNEAQ. The time point here: newly diagnosed GD, antithyroid drugs for less than 3 months. RNA extracted from PBMCs served as the sequencing template. Roughly 9.6-milliliter peripheral blood samples went into EDTA tubes. These same data were also listed under a study on T cells in Graves' hyperthyroidism and ophthalmopathy. That work states: HTBI primers were employed in a first-round RT-PCR of the TCR CDR3.

The clonotype was recovered from a woman in her 30s with Graves disease. The sample in question was peripheral blood mononuclear cells (PBMCs), obtained at new diagnosis, from a patient treated with antithyroid drugs. This chain connects TRBV7-8 to TRBJ2-7, with D hard to call. The CDR3 sequence: CASSLKYYEQYF. CDR3 in DNA: TGTGCCAGCAGCTTAAAGTACTACGAGCAGTACTTC.